Following are 31 T cell receptor beta chains from one sample sequenced in a study of cytomegalovirus exposure and HLA in healthy donors. PCR involved 60 Vbeta and 13 Jbeta primers. TCRdb's table, derived via immunoSEQ multiplex PCR, lists solely in-frame clones and lacks some. This sample has about 82,000 clones, with around 77% found just once. Source material: PBMCs. The receptors stem from a man aged 45-60 years in good health and CMV-seronegative.

The chain is built from TRBV6-5 and TRBJ2-3, with D tentatively TRBD2 (5 bases). Per the germline V gene, CDR1 is MNHEY and CDR2 is SVGAGI. The germline V and J ends were trimmed by 5 bases and 13 bases, with 19 bases remaining between them. The CDR3 runs 13 residues. CDR3 region: CASSASSWEWEYF. For the CDR3, the DNA is TGTGCCAGCAGTGCTTCGTCCTGGGAGTGGGAGTATTTT.

The V and J genes are TRBV5-4 and TRBJ2-3; D ambiguous. The V end lost 0 bases, the J end lost 0 bases, and 11 bases lay between the germline ends. This CDR3 comprises 16 residues. Germline loops: CDR1 SGHNT, CDR2 YYREEE (reference sequence). The CDR3 DNA is TGTGCCAGCAGCTTGGATCAATCGAGAAGCACAGATACGCAGTATTTT. The encoded protein is CASSLDQSRSTDTQYF. Combining the CDR3 with reference TRBV5-4 and TRBJ2-3 gives the whole variable domain ETGVTQSPTHLIKTRGQQVTLRCSSQSGHNTVSWYQQALGQGPQFIFQYYREEENGRGNFPPRFSGLQFPNYSSELNVNALELDDSALYLCASSLDQSRSTDTQYFGPGTRLTVL.

Only one count was recorded for this clone. This chain links TRBV6-1 with TRBJ2-3, with D perhaps TRBD2 (5 bases). Germline values: CDR1 MNHNS, CDR2 SASEGT. The CDR3 contains 14 residues. Trimming took 6 bases from V and 8 from J, leaving 18 bases between them. This CDR3 is CASRDGLAGFTQYF. CDR3 DNA: TGTGCCAGCAGGGACGGTCTCGCGGGTTTTACGCAGTATTTT.

The chain joins TRBV18 to TRBJ2-1; maybe TRBD1 (5 bases). The CDR3 runs to 17 residues. Germline CDR1 and CDR2: KGHSH and LQKENI. Between the trimmed V and J ends, which lost 3 bases and 1 base, there was a span of 16 bases. CDR3 DNA sequence: TGTGCCAGCTCACCCGTAGATCAGGGTCCGTCCTACAATGAGCAGTTCTTC. Amino acid sequence: CASSPVDQGPSYNEQFF. The variable domain in full, with the rest retrieved from reference TRBV18 and TRBJ2-1, is NAGVMQNPRHLVRRRGQEARLRCSPMKGHSHVYWYRQLPEEGLKFMVYLQKENIIDESGMPKERFSAEFPKEGPSILRIQQVVRGDSAAYFCASSPVDQGPSYNEQFFGPGTRLTVL.

The V and J genes are TRBV9 and TRBJ2-5, with D perhaps matching TRBD1 (6 bases). The V gene's germline CDR1 is SGDLS and CDR2 YYNGEE. The CDR3 is 15 amino acids. Trimming took 3 bases from V and 2 from J, leaving 14 bases between them. This CDR3 reads CASSGGHYRQETQYF. The DNA for the CDR3 is TGTGCCAGCAGCGGGGGGCACTATCGACAAGAGACCCAGTACTTC.

The V gene is TRBV5-5, the J gene TRBJ2-5, with D possibly matching TRBD2 (5 bases). The CDR3 is made up of 11 amino acids. The V end lost 3 bases, the J end lost 9 bases, and 9 bases lay between the germline ends. CDR1 is SGHKS, CDR2 YYEKEE, per germline (reference sequence). In DNA form, the CDR3 reads TGTGCCAGCAGCTCGGAGGTGGCCCAGTACTTC. Translated, it gives CASSSEVAQYF. Full variable domain (remainder filled in from reference TRBV5-5 and TRBJ2-5): DAGVTQSPTHLIKTRGQQVTLRCSPISGHKSVSWYQQVLGQGPQFIFQYYEKEERGRGNFPDRFSARQFPNYSSELNVNALLLGDSALYLCASSSEVAQYFGPGTRLLVL.

The genes are TRBV18 and TRBJ2-7, with 9 nucleotides matching TRBD1. Germline loops: CDR1 KGHSH, CDR2 LQKENI. The CDR3 is 15 residues long. J lost 7 bases, V lost 2 bases, and 9 bases had no gene match. CDR3 in DNA: TGTGCCAGCTCACCAGTAGGACAGGGGTTATCGGAGCAGTACTTC. It specifies CASSPVGQGLSEQYF.

The chain carries TRBV19 and TRBJ2-2; 9 nucleotides line up with TRBD1. Per germline, CDR1 LNHDA and CDR2 SQIVND (reference sequence). The CDR3 is 14 residues long. V lost 11 bases, J lost 6 bases, and 10 bases stayed unmatched. Here the CDR3 DNA reads TGTGCCGACGGAACCAACAGGGGGCCCGGGGAGCTGTTTTTT. Protein product: CADGTNRGPGELFF.

CDR3 residues: CASSTTGSSIYNSPLHF. The CDR3 DNA reads TGTGCCAGCAGCACCACCGGGTCCTCGATCTATAATTCACCCCTCCACTTT. The gene calls are TRBV7-9 and TRBJ1-6, with D unclear. Between the trimmed V and J ends, which lost 5 bases and 3 bases, there was a span of 17 bases. Germline V CDR1 and CDR2: SEHNR, FQNEAQ (reference sequence). This CDR3 is 17 amino acids long.

The rearrangement uses TRBV5-4 and TRBJ1-6; 10 nucleotides line up with TRBD1. The CDR3 extends over 14 amino acids. CDR1 and CDR2 from the germline V gene are SGHNT and YYREEE (reference sequence). V dropped 1 base and J dropped 10; count of bases not matched to a gene: 2. This CDR3 reads CASSLQGQGSPLHF. The DNA for the CDR3 is TGTGCCAGCAGCTTGCAGGGACAGGGGTCACCCCTCCACTTT. The variable domain in full, with the rest retrieved from reference TRBV5-4 and TRBJ1-6, is ETGVTQSPTHLIKTRGQQVTLRCSSQSGHNTVSWYQQALGQGPQFIFQYYREEENGRGNFPPRFSGLQFPNYSSELNVNALELDDSALYLCASSLQGQGSPLHFGNGTRLTVT.

The DNA for the CDR3 is TGTGCCAGCAGCTCGCGGGCGATTGAGCAGTTCTTC. It is translated as CASSSRAIEQFF. J is TRBJ2-1 and V is TRBV11-2; perhaps TRBD2 as D (5 bases). V lost 4 bases to trimming and J lost 9 bases, with 10 bases between them. This CDR3 has 12 residues. CDR1 is SGHAT and CDR2 is FQNNGV in the germline V gene.

V gene TRBV5-6 combines with J gene TRBJ1-1, with D perhaps TRBD1 (6 bases). V lost 6 bases and J lost 2, with 14 bases in between. The CDR3 totals 14 residues. Per germline, CDR1 SGHDT and CDR2 YYEEEE. In nucleotides, the CDR3 is TGTGCCAGCACTCTTTGGGGGCTTAACACTGAAGCTTTCTTT. Translation: CASTLWGLNTEAFF.

This chain joins TRBV7-8 and TRBJ1-1; no reliable D call. Germline V gene lookup returns CDR1 SGHVS and CDR2 FQNEAQ. The CDR3 covers 11 residues. V was pared by 7 bases and J by 4 bases, with 7 bases between. Here the CDR3 DNA reads TGTGCCAGCACTGGCGGCACTGAAGCTTTCTTT. It specifies CASTGGTEAFF.

This chain links TRBV7-9 with TRBJ2-7; 13 nucleotides agree with TRBD2. Looked up from germline, CDR1 is SEHNR and CDR2 is FQNEAQ (reference sequence). V shed 0 bases and J 6 bases; nucleotides not matched to a gene: 5. The CDR3 totals 16 residues. The CDR3 spells CASSLATSGGAIEQYF. The CDR3 nucleotides read TGTGCCAGCAGCTTAGCAACTAGCGGGGGGGCGATCGAGCAGTACTTC.

This clone was counted a single time. V usage is TRBV28 and J usage is TRBJ1-6, with 10 bases matching TRBD1. CDR3 length equals 14 residues. The V segment lost 6 bases and the J segment 10 bases; nucleotides outside the gene matches: 6. Germline CDR1 MDHEN, CDR2 SYDVKM. The CDR3 spells CASSRGTGVSPLHF. The CDR3 DNA follows: TGTGCCAGCAGCCGCGGGACAGGGGTATCACCCCTCCACTTT. Together with reference TRBV28 and TRBJ1-6, the CDR3 gives the full variable domain: DVKVTQSSRYLVKRTGEKVFLECVQDMDHENMFWYRQDPGLGLRLIYFSYDVKMKEKGDIPEGYSVSREKKERFSLILESASTNQTSMYLCASSRGTGVSPLHFGNGTRLTVT.

CDR3 nucleotide sequence: TGTGCCAGTACGAGGGACTTTTCCTACGAGCAGTACTTC. Protein product: CASTRDFSYEQYF. The J gene is TRBJ2-7, the V gene TRBV2, with D tentatively TRBD2 (6 bases). Germline V gene lookup returns CDR1 SNHLY and CDR2 FYNNEI. The CDR3 runs 13 residues. V lost 9 bases and J 1 base, leaving 13 bases between the germline ends.

A single count supports this clone. The V gene is TRBV19, the J gene TRBJ1-1; a weak D match, TRBD1 (6 bases). The CDR3 covers 16 residues. Per the germline V gene, CDR1 is LNHDA and CDR2 is SQIVND (reference sequence). The V gene lost 5 bases and the J gene lost 0 bases, with 16 bases spanning the gap. The CDR3 sequence is CASSARRQVMNTEAFF. Here the CDR3 DNA reads TGTGCCAGTAGTGCGCGGAGACAGGTGATGAACACTGAAGCTTTCTTT.

The genes are TRBV30 and TRBJ2-4, with 7 bases aligning to TRBD1. CDR3 size: 13 residues. CDR1 and CDR2 from the germline V gene are GTSNPN and SVGIG (reference sequence). V lost 5 bases and J lost 4; bases outside the gene matches: 5. Here the CDR3 DNA reads TGTGCCTGGGGTCCGGGACAGAAAAACATTCAGTACTTC. It codes for CAWGPGQKNIQYF.

The chain has TRBV6-5 and TRBJ2-2, with 7 bases that match TRBD2. The CDR3 runs to 14 residues. CDR1 MNHEY and CDR2 SVGAGI come from the germline V gene. The V gene end was trimmed by 8 bases and the J gene end by 4 bases; junction bases not matched to a gene: 7. CDR3 nucleotides: TGTGCCAGCGTGAGCGGGGTAGGCACCGGGGAGCTGTTTTTT. Translation gives CASVSGVGTGELFF.

The chain recombines TRBV9 with TRBJ2-7; no reliable D call. The CDR3 length is 14 residues. CDR1 SGDLS and CDR2 YYNGEE come from the germline V gene. Between the trimmed V and J ends, which lost 3 bases and 4 bases, there was a span of 14 bases. This CDR3 reads CASSAAGSIYEQYF. The CDR3 coding sequence is TGTGCCAGCAGCGCGGCAGGCTCAATATACGAGCAGTACTTC.

The genes are TRBV7-9 and TRBJ1-2, with 10 bases that match TRBD1. The CDR3 is 16 residues long. The J segment lost 3 bases and the V segment lost 5 bases, leaving 9 bases of the junction unmatched. Germline V CDR1 and CDR2: SEHNR, FQNEAQ (reference sequence). CDR3 DNA sequence: TGTGCCAGCAGCGCTCCGGGACAGGGGACCGACTATGGCTACACCTTC. Protein product: CASSAPGQGTDYGYTF.

This clone was detected once. The chain combines TRBV18 with TRBJ2-1; D possibly corresponds to TRBD1 (6 bases). Germline assignment: CDR1 KGHSH and CDR2 LQKENI. Deletions cut 2 bases from V and 10 bases from J, with 12 bases between. The CDR3 covers 13 residues. The CDR3 bases are TGTGCCAGCTCACCAGAGACAGGCAAGGAGCAGTTCTTC. The encoded protein is CASSPETGKEQFF.

This clone was detected a few times. The chain has TRBV11-3 and TRBJ1-2, with 8 bases fitting TRBD1. This CDR3 contains 16 residues. Germline V gene sequence: CDR1 SGHNT, CDR2 YENEEA. V lost 5 bases, J lost 1 base, and 9 bases stayed unmatched. The CDR3 DNA follows: TGTGCCAGCAGCCCCCGAGGACAGGGCAATAACTATGGCTACACCTTC. It is translated as CASSPRGQGNNYGYTF. Using reference TRBV11-3 and TRBJ1-2 for the parts outside the CDR3, the full variable domain is EAGVVQSPRYKIIEKKQPVAFWCNPISGHNTLYWYLQNLGQGPELLIRYENEEAVDDSQLPKDRFSAERLKGVDSTLKIQPAELGDSAVYLCASSPRGQGNNYGYTFGSGTRLTVV.

The rearrangement joins TRBV18 to TRBJ1-2, with 11 bases matching TRBD1. The CDR3 loop spans 14 amino acids. V gave up 1 base and J gave up 6 bases; unmatched junction bases: 1. Germline V gene sequence: CDR1 KGHSH, CDR2 LQKENI. The CDR3 protein is CASSPRGQGDGYTF. Here the CDR3 DNA reads TGTGCCAGCTCACCACGGGGACAGGGGGATGGCTACACCTTC.

J is TRBJ1-2 and V is TRBV18, with 8 bases identical to TRBD1. Unmatched junction bases numbered 7, after V lost 2 bases and J lost 5 bases. Germline values: CDR1 KGHSH, CDR2 LQKENI. This CDR3 spans 15 amino acids. CDR3 sequence (DNA): TGTGCCAGCTCACCAAGCCAGGGGGCCATATATGGCTACACCTTC. It encodes CASSPSQGAIYGYTF.

This clone turned up a few times. The chain employs TRBV7-3 and TRBJ1-6, with D possibly TRBD1 on 5 matching bases. The CDR3 length is 14 residues. Germline CDR1 and CDR2: SGHTA and FQGTGA. V was trimmed by 1 base and J by 10 bases, leaving 11 bases between them. The CDR3 loop reads CASSLSQGSSPLHF. In DNA, the CDR3 is TGTGCCAGCAGCTTAAGTCAGGGAAGCTCACCCCTCCACTTT.

The chain carries TRBV9 and TRBJ2-3, with 11 bases lining up with TRBD1. V shed 2 bases and J 4 bases; nucleotides not matched to a gene: 3. The CDR3 is 15 residues long. Germline lookup yields CDR1 SGDLS and CDR2 YYNGEE. CDR3: CASSVRGQGADTQYF. As DNA, the CDR3 is TGTGCCAGCAGCGTCAGGGGACAGGGGGCAGATACGCAGTATTTT.

A note on this clone: An end of the junction differs from the germline gene, which may be a read error. The chain links TRBV7-8 to TRBJ1-6; D is undetermined. Germline CDR1 is SGHVS and CDR2 is FQNEAQ. The CDR3 totals 15 residues. CDR3 bases: TGTGCCAGCAGCGAACAGAGTTCCTACAATTCACCCCTCCACTTT. Protein: CASSEQSSYNSPLHF.

The rearrangement uses TRBV5-1 and TRBJ2-1; 10 positions match TRBD2. CDR1 is SGHRS, CDR2 YFSETQ, per germline. J lost 4 bases, V lost 1 base, and 2 bases had no gene match. CDR3 size: 15 residues. The CDR3 is CASSLNSGGYNEQFF. For the CDR3, the DNA is TGCGCCAGCAGCTTGAATAGCGGGGGGTACAATGAGCAGTTCTTC.

The chain uses TRBV5-1 and TRBJ2-5; D perhaps matches TRBD2 (5 bases). This CDR3 comprises 14 residues. Germline lookup yields CDR1 SGHRS and CDR2 YFSETQ. Trimming cost V 4 bases and J 3 bases, with 13 bases left between them. The CDR3 nucleotides read TGCGCCAGCAGCCCCCGGACTCCTGAAGAGACCCAGTACTTC. Translated: CASSPRTPEETQYF. The full variable domain, with the rest looked up from reference TRBV5-1 and TRBJ2-5, is KAGVTQTPRYLIKTRGQQVTLSCSPISGHRSVSWYQQTPGQGLQFLFEYFSETQRNKGNFPGRFSGRQFSNSRSEMNVSTLELGDSALYLCASSPRTPEETQYFGPGTRLLVL.

The chain's CDR3 is CASTERAALSEKLFF. CDR3 sequence (DNA): TGTGCCAGTACCGAGAGGGCAGCACTCTCTGAAAAACTGTTTTTT. The J gene is TRBJ1-4, the V gene TRBV19; D ambiguous. Germline assignment: CDR1 LNHDA and CDR2 SQIVND (reference sequence). The ends were cut back, 7 bases at V and 7 bases at J, with 19 bases in the middle. The length of the CDR3 is 15 residues.